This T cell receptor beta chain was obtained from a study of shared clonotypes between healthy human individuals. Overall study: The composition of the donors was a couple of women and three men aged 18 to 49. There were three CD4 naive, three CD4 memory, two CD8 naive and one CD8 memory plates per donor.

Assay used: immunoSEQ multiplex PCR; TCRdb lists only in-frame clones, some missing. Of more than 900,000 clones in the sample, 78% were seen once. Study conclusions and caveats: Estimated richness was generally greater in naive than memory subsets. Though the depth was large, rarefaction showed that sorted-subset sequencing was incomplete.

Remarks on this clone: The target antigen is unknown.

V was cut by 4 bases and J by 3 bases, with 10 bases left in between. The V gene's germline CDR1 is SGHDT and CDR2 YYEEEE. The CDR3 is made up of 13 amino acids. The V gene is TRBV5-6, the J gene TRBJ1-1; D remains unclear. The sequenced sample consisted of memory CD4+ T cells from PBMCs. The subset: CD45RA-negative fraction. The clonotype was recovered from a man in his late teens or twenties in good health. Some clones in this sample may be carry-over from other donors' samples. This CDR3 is CASSEWPDTEAFF. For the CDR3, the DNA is TGTGCCAGCAGCGAGTGGCCGGACACTGAAGCTTTCTTT.